These 19 T cell receptor beta chains came from one sample sequenced in a study of molecular identifiers for immune sequencing clone quantification. TCRdb called the PCR reads again in MiXCR, with one record for every CDR3 protein. This sample has roughly 86,000 distinct CDR3 sequences, with over 15% found just once. The sequenced sample was naive CD8+ T cells from blood, with Jurkat cell RNA spiked in. Subset here: FACS-sorted CD8+CD4-CCR7+CD45RA+ naive T cells. These TCRs come from a human donor in good health. Some libraries in this study had Jurkat cell RNA spiked in.

At least ten counts were recorded for this clonotype. The genes are TRBV10-3 and TRBJ1-5; D is perhaps TRBD1 (6 bases). V lost 3 bases and J 9 bases, leaving 9 bases between the germline ends. The CDR3 consists of 12 residues. Germline CDR1 is ENHRY and CDR2 is SYGVKD. The DNA of the CDR3 is TGTGCCATCAGTGATCAGGGGATGCCCCAGCATTTT. It translates to CAISDQGMPQHF.

This clonotype was recorded at least ten times. The V call is TRBV4-3, the J call TRBJ2-5, with D maybe TRBD2 (6 bases). V was trimmed by 0 bases and J by 2 bases, leaving 13 bases between them. Germline values: CDR1 LGHNA, CDR2 YSLEER. The CDR3 length is 16 residues. The CDR3 nucleotides read TGCGCCAGCAGCCAAGATTTAGCGGCCCTACAAGAGACCCAGTACTTC. Translating gives CASSQDLAALQETQYF.

The table lists this clonotype with many counts. The junction departs from germline at one end; a sequencing error may be responsible. This chain joins TRBV13 and TRBJ2-1; the D call may be TRBD1 or TRBD2 (5 bases each). Germline V gives CDR1 PRHDT, CDR2 FYEKMQ (reference sequence). The CDR3 is made up of 12 amino acids. The CDR3, as DNA: TGTGCCAGCAGCATAGGGACCAAACGGCTGTTCTTC. It encodes CASSIGTKRLFF. Filled out from reference TRBV13 and TRBJ2-1, the complete variable domain reads AAGVIQSPRHLIKEKRETATLKCYPIPRHDTVYWYQQGPGQDPQFLISFYEKMQSDKGSIPDRFSAQQFSDYHSELNMSSLELGDSALYFCASSIGTKRLFFGPGTRLTVL.

This clonotype was counted at least ten times. This chain links TRBV6-4 with TRBJ1-1, with D perhaps matching TRBD1 (6 bases). CDR1 is MRHNA, CDR2 SNTAGT, per germline. The CDR3 is 12 amino acids. V lost 2 bases and J lost 8, with 9 bases in between. The CDR3: CASSDPQGEAFF. CDR3 bases: TGTGCCAGCAGTGACCCTCAGGGGGAAGCTTTCTTT.

The table lists this clonotype with many counts. The V gene is TRBV6-5, the J gene TRBJ2-2; no clear D gene. This CDR3 has 16 residues. Germline values: CDR1 MNHEY, CDR2 SVGAGI. Trimming took 2 bases from V and 4 from J, leaving 14 bases between them. Here the CDR3 reads CASSYTGSASTGELFF. CDR3 bases: TGTGCCAGCAGTTACACCGGGTCAGCCAGCACCGGGGAGCTGTTTTTT.

The rearrangement links TRBV7-9 to TRBJ2-1, with TRBD2 identical over 8 bases. The CDR3 covers 15 residues. V gave up 0 bases and J gave up 7 bases; unmatched junction bases: 5. Germline V lookup: CDR1 SEHNR, CDR2 FQNEAQ (reference sequence). The CDR3 DNA is TGTGCCAGCAGCTTAGCGGTAGCGGGACATAATGAGCAGTTCTTC. This codes for CASSLAVAGHNEQFF.

This clonotype was counted many times. The chain is built from TRBV12-3 or TRBV12-4 and TRBJ2-2; 9 nucleotides match TRBD2. The V and J ends lost 6 bases and 7 bases, in that order; junction bases with no gene match: 6. This CDR3 comprises 14 residues. Written as DNA, the CDR3 is TGTGCCAGCAGGCCGGGACTAGCTATCGGGGAGCTGTTTTTT. This translates into CASRPGLAIGELFF.

A note on this clonotype: A much larger clone differs by one base, so this may be a read error. V gene TRBV2 combines with J gene TRBJ2-3, with a possible D match to TRBD2 (5 bases). Germline V CDR1 and CDR2: SNHLY, FYNNEI. The CDR3 has 15 residues. The CDR3 sequence: CAGSSDGFSTDTQYF. As DNA, the CDR3 is TGTGCCGGCAGTAGCGACGGATTTAGCACAGATACGCAGTATTTT.

This clonotype was seen many times. This chain joins TRBV2 and TRBJ2-6; possible D gene TRBD1, 6 bases. V dropped 2 bases and J dropped 3 bases, with 17 bases sitting between them. CDR1 and CDR2 from the germline V gene are SNHLY and FYNNEI. This CDR3 region has 18 residues. The CDR3 DNA reads TGTGCCAGCAGTGAACAGGGACAAGGTAGCATTGGGGCCAACGTCCTGACTTTC. Amino acids: CASSEQGQGSIGANVLTF. The full variable domain, with the rest looked up from reference TRBV2 and TRBJ2-6, is EPEVTQTPSHQVTQMGQEVILRCVPISNHLYFYWYRQILGQKVEFLVSFYNNEISEKSEIFDDQFSVERPDGSNFTLKIRSTKLEDSAMYFCASSEQGQGSIGANVLTFGAGSRLTVL.

The V and J genes are TRBV7-6 and TRBJ1-6, with 11 nucleotides matching TRBD1. V gave up 4 bases and J gave up 7 bases; unmatched junction bases: 6. The CDR3 runs to 16 residues. Germline loops: CDR1 SGHVS, CDR2 FNYEAQ. CDR3 residues: CASSSGTGGRNSPLHF. DNA for the CDR3: TGTGCCAGCAGCTCCGGGACAGGGGGGCGAAATTCACCCCTCCACTTT.

Many counts were recorded for this clonotype. The chain has TRBV7-6 and TRBJ2-5; D gene ambiguous. Looked up from germline, CDR1 is SGHVS and CDR2 is FNYEAQ. Between the trimmed V and J ends, which lost 2 bases and 0 bases, there was a span of 7 bases. This CDR3 comprises 14 residues. The CDR3 sequence: CASSLLGNQETQYF. The CDR3 bases are TGTGCCAGCAGCTTACTTGGTAACCAAGAGACCCAGTACTTC. The full variable domain, completed using reference TRBV7-6 and TRBJ2-5, is GAGVSQSPRYKVTKRGQDVALRCDPISGHVSLYWYRQALGQGPEFLTYFNYEAQQDKSGLPNDRFSAERPEGSISTLTIQRTEQRDSAMYRCASSLLGNQETQYFGPGTRLLVL.

Many counts were recorded for this clonotype. The gene calls are TRBV7-9 and TRBJ2-1; 7 bases fit TRBD1. The CDR3 covers 15 residues. The ends lost 5 bases at V and 9 bases at J; junction bases unmatched: 13. Germline values: CDR1 SEHNR, CDR2 FQNEAQ (reference sequence). CDR3 in DNA: TGTGCCAGCAGCACAACTAGACAGGGTTTAGGTGAGCAGTTCTTC. It is translated as CASSTTRQGLGEQFF.

This clonotype was recorded many times. The V and J genes are TRBV28 and TRBJ2-1; D is perhaps TRBD1 (6 bases). Germline CDR1 MDHEN, CDR2 SYDVKM. V was clipped by 3 bases and J by 8 bases, with 17 bases between them. This CDR3 is built from 15 residues. CDR3 sequence reads: CASSFGGALVDEQFF. The CDR3 DNA is TGTGCCAGCAGTTTTGGGGGCGCGCTCGTTGATGAGCAGTTCTTC.

This clonotype was seen many times. The chain joins TRBV12-3 or TRBV12-4 to TRBJ2-5; tentatively, D is TRBD1 (6 bases). The CDR3 has 15 amino acids. The ends were cut back, 6 bases at V and 3 bases at J, with 17 bases in the middle. CDR3 nucleotides: TGTGCCAGCAGAGGAACCGGGACAAAGAAAGAGACCCAGTACTTC. As protein: CASRGTGTKKETQYF.

This clonotype was detected many times. V is TRBV19 and J is TRBJ1-5; 10 nucleotides align to TRBD1. V trimming: 7 bases; J trimming: 2 bases; junction bases outside the gene matches: 5. Germline lookup yields CDR1 LNHDA and CDR2 SQIVND (reference sequence). This CDR3 spans 15 amino acids. The CDR3 DNA follows: TGTGCCAGTACCCATGGGACAGGGGGCAATCAGCCCCAGCATTTT. It specifies CASTHGTGGNQPQHF. The variable domain in full, completed from reference TRBV19 and TRBJ1-5, reads DGGITQSPKYLFRKEGQNVTLSCEQNLNHDAMYWYRQDPGQGLRLIYYSQIVNDFQKGDIAEGYSVSREKKESFPLTVTSAQKNPTAFYLCASTHGTGGNQPQHFGDGTRLSIL.

With regard to this clonotype: The conserved final phenylalanine or tryptophan is absent from the CDR3, which likely points to a read error. This rearrangement joins TRBV7-9 to TRBJ2-1; D ambiguous. The V end lost 5 bases, the J end lost 0 bases, and 11 bases lay between the germline ends. Germline V gene lookup returns CDR1 SEHNR and CDR2 FQNEAQ (reference sequence). The CDR3 covers 15 residues. CDR3 DNA sequence: TGTGCCAGCAGCATACAGCCGAGCTCCTACAATGAGCAGTTCCTC. Protein product: CASSIQPSSYNEQFL.

This clonotype occurred many times. The rearrangement links TRBV19 to TRBJ2-1; a weak D match, TRBD1 (6 bases). The CDR3 loop spans 16 amino acids. Per germline, CDR1 LNHDA and CDR2 SQIVND (reference sequence). Trimming took 5 bases from V and 2 from J, leaving 16 bases between them. The CDR3 bases are TGTGCCAGTAGTCCCTCCCACAGGGCCCCCTACAATGAGCAGTTCTTC. Translating it yields CASSPSHRAPYNEQFF.

The J gene is TRBJ2-1, the V gene TRBV2; 15 nucleotides agree with TRBD2. CDR1 SNHLY and CDR2 FYNNEI come from the germline V gene. Germline trimming cut 4 bases from V and 9 bases from J; bases unmatched to any gene: 4. CDR3 length: 15 residues. This CDR3 reads CASSGTSGRAGEQFF. In DNA, the CDR3 is TGTGCCAGCAGTGGGACTAGCGGGAGGGCTGGTGAGCAGTTCTTC. Full variable domain (rest looked up from reference TRBV2 and TRBJ2-1): EPEVTQTPSHQVTQMGQEVILRCVPISNHLYFYWYRQILGQKVEFLVSFYNNEISEKSEIFDDQFSVERPDGSNFTLKIRSTKLEDSAMYFCASSGTSGRAGEQFFGPGTRLTVL.

In this sample, this clonotype turned up many times. The chain joins TRBV10-2 to TRBJ1-6; D is possibly TRBD1 (5 bases). Germline V gives CDR1 WSHSY, CDR2 SAAADI. V was pared by 6 bases and J by 4 bases, with 7 bases between. There are 13 residues in the CDR3. CDR3 amino acids: CASRTDYNSPLHF. The CDR3, as DNA: TGCGCCAGCAGGACAGATTATAATTCACCCCTCCACTTT.